What follows describes a single T cell receptor beta chain. In the source study's methods: Estimation of nucleated cell counts relied on the amplification of reference gene primers. Sequencing used immunoSEQ multiplex PCR; TCRdb keeps in-frame clones, though not all of them. V, J and clone size derive from that table, while D and trimming were established from the DNA sequence. The data contain 14,000 or so clones, around 80% of them singletons. This specimen comes from a study of blood T cell repertoires in COVID-19. Study context: The study drew acute and convalescent COVID-19 samples from the United States, Italy and Spain. In each case, the material was cDNA or gDNA derived from T cells, B-cell-depleted T cells, or PBMCs.

The sample consisted of peripheral blood. This receptor was taken from a human donor in a cohort sampled during active COVID-19.

The CDR3 loop is CASSPPSLAGKNIQYF. CDR3 DNA: TGTGCCAGCAGCCCCCCTTCTCTGGCGGGCAAAAACATTCAGTACTTC. This chain links TRBV4-2 with TRBJ2-4; a possible D gene is TRBD2 (5 bases). Trimming cost V 4 bases and J 3 bases, with 16 bases left between them. This CDR3 has 16 amino acids. Germline-derived CDR1 and CDR2 are LGHNA and YNFKEQ.